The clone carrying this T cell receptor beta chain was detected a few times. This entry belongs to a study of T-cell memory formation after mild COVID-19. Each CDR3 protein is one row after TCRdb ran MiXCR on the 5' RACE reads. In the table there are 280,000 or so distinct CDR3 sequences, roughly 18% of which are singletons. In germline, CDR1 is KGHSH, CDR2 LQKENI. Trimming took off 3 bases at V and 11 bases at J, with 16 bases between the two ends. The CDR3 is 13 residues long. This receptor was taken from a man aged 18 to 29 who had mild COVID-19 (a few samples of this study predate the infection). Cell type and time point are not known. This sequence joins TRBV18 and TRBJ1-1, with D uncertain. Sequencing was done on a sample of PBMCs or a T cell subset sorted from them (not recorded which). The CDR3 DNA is TGTGCCAGCTCACCCCCCTCGGCCTTGCCGGCTTTCTTT. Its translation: CASSPPSALPAFF.